This TCR beta chain was documented in a study of T cell changes during pregnancy in multiple sclerosis. TCRdb keeps only in-frame clones here, not all; method: immunoSEQ multiplex PCR. There are some 60,000 clones in the sample; more than 85% occur only once, and around 0.93% lies in the top ten. The sample in question was peripheral blood, obtained in the first trimester of pregnancy. The TCR originated in a female donor with multiple sclerosis, enrolled in a pregnancy study.

CDR3 nucleotide sequence: TGCAGCGTTGAAGATTCGGGCACAGGGAACGAGCAGTACTTC. This sequence encodes CSVEDSGTGNEQYF. The chain uses TRBV29-1 and TRBJ2-7; a weak D match, TRBD1 (6 bases). The CDR3 has 14 amino acids. V shed 0 bases and J shed 5 bases, with 14 bases lying between them. Germline loops: CDR1 SQVTM, CDR2 ANQGSEA.